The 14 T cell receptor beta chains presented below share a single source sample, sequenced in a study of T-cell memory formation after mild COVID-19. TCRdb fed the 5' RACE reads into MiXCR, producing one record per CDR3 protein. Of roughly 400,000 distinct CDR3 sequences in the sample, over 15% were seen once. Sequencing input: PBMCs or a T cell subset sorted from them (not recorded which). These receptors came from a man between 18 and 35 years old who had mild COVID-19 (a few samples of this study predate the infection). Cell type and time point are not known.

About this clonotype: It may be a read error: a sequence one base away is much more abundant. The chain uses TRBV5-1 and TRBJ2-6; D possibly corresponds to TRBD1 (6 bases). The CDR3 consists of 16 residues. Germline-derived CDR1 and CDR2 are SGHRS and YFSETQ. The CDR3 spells CASRLAQGTGANVLTF. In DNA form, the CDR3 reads TGCGCCAGCAGATTGGCCCAGGGGACTGGGGCCAACGTCCTGACTTTC.

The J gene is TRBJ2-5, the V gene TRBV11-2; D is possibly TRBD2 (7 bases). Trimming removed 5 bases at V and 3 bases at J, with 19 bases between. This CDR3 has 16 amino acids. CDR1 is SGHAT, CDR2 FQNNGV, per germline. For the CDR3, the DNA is TGTGCCAGCAGCCCCCTATTCCGGGGGGCGGAAGAGACCCAGTACTTC. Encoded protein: CASSPLFRGAEETQYF.

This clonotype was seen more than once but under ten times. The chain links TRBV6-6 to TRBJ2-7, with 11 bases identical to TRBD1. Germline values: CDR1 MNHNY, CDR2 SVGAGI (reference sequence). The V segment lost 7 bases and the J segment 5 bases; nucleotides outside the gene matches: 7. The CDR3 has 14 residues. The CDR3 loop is CASILGQGANEQYF. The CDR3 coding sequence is TGTGCCAGCATCCTCGGACAGGGGGCCAACGAGCAGTACTTC.

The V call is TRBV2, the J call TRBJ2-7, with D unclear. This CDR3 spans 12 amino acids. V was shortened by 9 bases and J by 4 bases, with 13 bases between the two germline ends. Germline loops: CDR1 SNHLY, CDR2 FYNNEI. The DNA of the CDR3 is TGTGCCAGTGCTATGGGCCGGTACGAGCAGTACTTC. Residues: CASAMGRYEQYF. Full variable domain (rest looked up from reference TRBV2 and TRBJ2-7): EPEVTQTPSHQVTQMGQEVILRCVPISNHLYFYWYRQILGQKVEFLVSFYNNEISEKSEIFDDQFSVERPDGSNFTLKIRSTKLEDSAMYFCASAMGRYEQYFGPGTRLTVT.

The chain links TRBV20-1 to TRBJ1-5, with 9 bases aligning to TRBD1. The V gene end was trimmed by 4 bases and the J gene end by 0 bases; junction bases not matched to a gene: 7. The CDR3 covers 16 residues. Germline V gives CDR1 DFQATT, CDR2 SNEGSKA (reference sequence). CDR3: CSANAGTGYSNQPQHF. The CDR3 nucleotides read TGCAGTGCTAACGCCGGGACAGGGTATAGCAATCAGCCCCAGCATTTT.

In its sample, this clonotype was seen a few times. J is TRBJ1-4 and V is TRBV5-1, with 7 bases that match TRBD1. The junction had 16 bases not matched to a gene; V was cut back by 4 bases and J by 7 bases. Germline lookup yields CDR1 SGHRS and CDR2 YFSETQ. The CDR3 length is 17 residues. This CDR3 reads CASSMTGTANSPEKLFF. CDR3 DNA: TGCGCCAGCAGCATGACCGGGACAGCCAACTCGCCTGAAAAACTGTTTTTT.

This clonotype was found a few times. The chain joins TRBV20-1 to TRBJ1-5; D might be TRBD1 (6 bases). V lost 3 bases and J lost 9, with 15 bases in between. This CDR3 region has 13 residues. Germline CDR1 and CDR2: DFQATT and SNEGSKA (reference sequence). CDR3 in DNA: TGCAGTGCTAGCAGTGGGGGGCAGCGGCCCCAGCATTTT. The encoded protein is CSASSGGQRPQHF.

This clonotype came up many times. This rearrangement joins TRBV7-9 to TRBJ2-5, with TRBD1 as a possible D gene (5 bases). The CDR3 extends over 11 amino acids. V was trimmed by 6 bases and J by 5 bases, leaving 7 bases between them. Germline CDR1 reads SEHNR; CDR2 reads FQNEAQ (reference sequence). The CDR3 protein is CASRQEETQYF. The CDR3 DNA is TGTGCCAGCAGACAGGAGGAGACCCAGTACTTC.

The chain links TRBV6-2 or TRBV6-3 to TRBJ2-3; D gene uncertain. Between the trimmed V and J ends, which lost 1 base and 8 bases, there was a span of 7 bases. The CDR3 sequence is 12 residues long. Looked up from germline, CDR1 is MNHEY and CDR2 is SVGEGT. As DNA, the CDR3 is TGTGCCAGCAGTTACTTAGACTCTACGCAGTATTTT. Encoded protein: CASSYLDSTQYF.

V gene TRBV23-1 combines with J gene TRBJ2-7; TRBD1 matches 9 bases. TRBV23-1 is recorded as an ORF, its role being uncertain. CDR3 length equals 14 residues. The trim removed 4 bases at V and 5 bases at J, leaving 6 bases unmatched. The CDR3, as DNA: TGCGCCAGCAGTCCGCCGGGACAGGGAAACGAGCAGTACGTC. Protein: CASSPPGQGNEQYV.

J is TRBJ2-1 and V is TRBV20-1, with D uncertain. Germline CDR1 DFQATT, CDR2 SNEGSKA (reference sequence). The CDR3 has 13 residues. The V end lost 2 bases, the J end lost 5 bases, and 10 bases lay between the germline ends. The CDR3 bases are TGCAGTGCTAGACGGCAGTCGAACAATGAGCAGTTCTTC. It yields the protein CSARRQSNNEQFF.

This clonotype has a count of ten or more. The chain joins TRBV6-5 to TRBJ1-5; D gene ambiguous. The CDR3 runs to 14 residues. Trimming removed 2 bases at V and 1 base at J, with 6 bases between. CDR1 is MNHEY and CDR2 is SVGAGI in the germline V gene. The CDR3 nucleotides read TGTGCCAGCAGTTACGGGGTAAGCAATCAGCCCCAGCATTTT. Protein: CASSYGVSNQPQHF.

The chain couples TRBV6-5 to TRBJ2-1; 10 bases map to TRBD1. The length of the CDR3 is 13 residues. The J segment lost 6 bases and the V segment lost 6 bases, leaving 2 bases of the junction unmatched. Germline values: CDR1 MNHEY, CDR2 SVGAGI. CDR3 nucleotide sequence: TGTGCCAGCAGCGGGACAGGGGCCAATGAGCAGTTCTTC. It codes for CASSGTGANEQFF.

The CDR3 sequence: CASSPSRPFVTQYF. The CDR3 DNA sequence: TGTGCCAGCAGCCCTTCCCGACCGTTTGTGACCCAGTACTTC. The chain is built from TRBV12-3 or TRBV12-4 and TRBJ2-5; D is unclear. The CDR3 covers 14 residues. Trimming removed 6 bases from V and 7 bases from J, with 18 bases in between.